This is a list of T cell receptor beta chains from one sample in a study of cytomegalovirus exposure and HLA in healthy donors. Libraries were prepared by immunoSEQ multiplex PCR; TCRdb keeps only in-frame clonotypes and omits some of them. The repertoire holds roughly 100,000 clones, roughly four fifths seen once, with around 7.2% in the top ten. Specimen: PBMCs. Receptors were obtained from a female donor in good health and CMV-seronegative. Both conserved end residues are part of each CDR3. Fields, in order: V gene, J gene, D gene, clone size, CDR3 protein, CDR3 DNA. The D gene is left open where the match is weak. Rows give clone size only sometimes, using once, few, many, or a class for an expanded clone.

>TRBV2|TRBJ1-2|TRBD1|.
CASSEARTGNGYTF
TGTGCCAGCAGTGAAGCGCGGACAGGGAATGGCTACACCTTC
>TRBV11-3|TRBJ2-1|.|.
CASSHQYNEQFF
TGTGCCAGCAGCCACCAGTACAATGAGCAGTTCTTC
>TRBV7-6|TRBJ2-3|.|.
CASSTAWGPSTDTQYF
TGTGCCAGCAGCACCGCTTGGGGGCCGAGCACAGATACGCAGTATTTT
>TRBV6-6|TRBJ2-1|TRBD1|.
CASSYIYRGYEQFF
TGTGCCAGCAGTTACATCTACAGGGGGTATGAGCAGTTCTTC
>TRBV27|TRBJ1-2|.|.
CASSLTGNGYTF
TGTGCCAGCAGTTTAACGGGGAATGGCTACACCTTC
>TRBV6-5|TRBJ1-1|.|few
CASSYSEVMNTEAFF
TGTGCCAGCAGTTACTCAGAGGTAATGAACACTGAAGCTTTCTTT
>TRBV6-6|TRBJ2-7|.|.
CASSWDKAYEQYF
TGTGCCAGCAGTTGGGACAAAGCCTACGAGCAGTACTTC
>TRBV7-9|TRBJ2-3|TRBD2|.
CASSRPGTSGTDTQYF
TGTGCCAGCAGCCGCCCCGGGACTAGCGGCACAGATACGCAGTATTTT
>TRBV5-8|TRBJ1-1|.|.
CASSYDGGLEAFF
TGTGCCAGCAGCTACGACGGAGGGCTTGAAGCTTTCTTT
>TRBV19|TRBJ1-5|.|.
CASSVDSVGSNQPQHF
TGTGCCAGTAGTGTGGACAGCGTAGGCAGCAATCAGCCCCAGCATTTT
>TRBV9|TRBJ2-7|TRBD2|.
CASSVGSSGMVNEQYF
TGTGCCAGCAGCGTAGGGTCTAGCGGGATGGTCAACGAGCAGTACTTC
>TRBV5-1|TRBJ2-2|TRBD1|.
CASSLDRGPTGELFF
TGCGCCAGCAGCTTGGACAGGGGGCCCACCGGGGAGCTGTTTTTT
>TRBV7-7|TRBJ1-3|TRBD1|once
CASSLGDSTSGNTIYF
TGTGCTAGCAGCTTAGGGGACAGCACCTCTGGAAACACCATATATTTT
>TRBV28|TRBJ2-1|TRBD1|.
CASNRDSYMNEQFF
TGTGCCAGCAACCGGGACAGTTATATGAATGAGCAGTTCTTC
>TRBV12-5|TRBJ1-1|.|once
CASGLVPGNTEAFF
TGTGCTAGTGGTTTGGTCCCCGGGAATACTGAAGCTTTCTTT
>TRBV5-1|TRBJ2-5|TRBD2|.
CASSLAGWSGGQETQYF
TGCGCCAGCAGCTTGGCCGGTTGGTCGGGGGGCCAAGAGACCCAGTACTTC
>TRBV28|TRBJ2-1|TRBD2|.
CASSQGLAGGSSYNEQFF
TGTGCCAGCAGTCAGGGACTAGCGGGAGGGTCATCCTACAATGAGCAGTTCTTC
>TRBV2|TRBJ2-3|TRBD1|.
CASSTGGVDTDTQYF
TGTGCCAGCAGTACAGGGGGCGTTGACACAGATACGCAGTATTTT
>TRBV7-3|TRBJ2-5|TRBD1|.
CASSLSTGGWETQYF
TGTGCCAGCAGCTTAAGTACAGGGGGCTGGGAGACCCAGTACTTC
>TRBV28|TRBJ2-3|.|.
CASSSGLTDTQYF
TGTGCCAGCAGTTCGGGGTTGACAGATACGCAGTATTTT
>TRBV4-2|TRBJ1-2|.|.
CASRPGQGSNYGYTF
TGTGCCAGCAGACCCGGACAAGGGTCCAACTATGGCTACACCTTC
>TRBV4-2|TRBJ1-1|.|.
CASSQDYLNTEAFF
TGTGCCAGCAGCCAAGATTATCTAAACACTGAAGCTTTCTTT
>TRBV10-2|TRBJ2-1|TRBD2|.
CASTRGLAEFPPYNEQFF
TGCGCCAGCACGCGAGGACTAGCGGAGTTCCCACCCTACAATGAGCAGTTCTTC
>TRBV5-1|TRBJ2-1|.|few
CASSFRQTQMMSEQFF
TGCGCCAGCAGCTTTAGACAGACCCAGATGATGAGTGAGCAGTTCTTC
>TRBV5-1|TRBJ1-2|.|.
CASSLGEQGYGYTF
TGCGCCAGCAGCTTGGGTGAGCAGGGCTATGGCTACACCTTC
>TRBV10-2|TRBJ1-6|.|.
CASNELTGGSSPLHF
TGCGCCAGCAACGAACTGACAGGAGGCAGTTCACCCCTCCACTTT
>TRBV7-6|TRBJ1-2|.|few
CASSRGFRTAIFGGYTF
TGTGCCAGCAGCCGAGGGTTCCGGACAGCTATTTTCGGAGGCTACACCTTC
>TRBV7-3|TRBJ2-5|.|.
CASSQGFWETQYF
TGTGCCAGCAGCCAGGGGTTTTGGGAGACCCAGTACTTC
>TRBV7-9|TRBJ1-1|TRBD1|.
CATRQGNTEAFF
TGTGCCACCCGACAGGGAAACACTGAAGCTTTCTTT
>TRBV6-5|TRBJ2-7|.|.
CASSYSQGMVFYEQYF
TGTGCCAGCAGTTACTCCCAGGGAATGGTCTTCTACGAGCAGTACTTC
>TRBV6-5|TRBJ2-7|TRBD1|.
CASGVPGQGALEQYF
TGTGCCAGCGGAGTCCCGGGACAGGGGGCGCTTGAGCAGTACTTC
>TRBV7-3|TRBJ2-1|TRBD1|.
CASSQSGQGDNEQFF
TGTGCCAGCAGCCAGTCCGGACAGGGTGACAATGAGCAGTTCTTC
>TRBV9|TRBJ2-2|.|.
CASSPPRAASPGGELFF
TGTGCCAGCAGCCCCCCCAGGGCCGCGTCCCCGGGCGGGGAGCTGTTTTTT
>TRBV2|TRBJ2-3|TRBD2|.
CASSLAAVGDTQYF
TGTGCCAGCAGTCTAGCGGCCGTTGGGGATACGCAGTATTTT
>TRBV6-1|TRBJ1-3|.|.
CATLTPHLGDTIYF
TGTGCCACCTTGACGCCCCACTTGGGCGACACCATATATTTT
>TRBV28|TRBJ2-1|.|.
CASSLVERVYNEQFF
TGTGCCAGCAGTTTAGTGGAGCGGGTCTACAATGAGCAGTTCTTC
>TRBV28|TRBJ2-3|TRBD2|.
CASSWASGPRTDTQYF
TGTGCCAGCAGCTGGGCTAGCGGCCCGAGAACAGATACGCAGTATTTT
>TRBV11-2|TRBJ1-2|.|.
CASSLGTGYGYTF
TGTGCCAGCAGCTTAGGAACAGGGTATGGCTACACCTTC
>TRBV6-1|TRBJ1-2|TRBD1|.
CASSGQGRPLF
TGTGCCAGCAGCGGACAGGGCCGCCCTCTTTTC
>TRBV14|TRBJ2-5|TRBD2|.
CASSQDLGPAGGSWETQYF
TGTGCCAGCAGCCAAGATCTGGGTCCTGCGGGGGGATCCTGGGAGACCCAGTACTTC
>TRBV5-1|TRBJ2-5|TRBD1|.
CASSPPDRGETQYF
TGCGCCAGCAGCCCACCGGACAGGGGAGAGACCCAGTACTTC
>TRBV25-1|TRBJ1-5|TRBD1|.
CASSDTGGTYQPQHF
TGTGCCAGCAGTGACACAGGGGGAACCTATCAGCCCCAGCATTTT
>TRBV7-2|TRBJ1-1|TRBD1|.
CASREQGMNTEAFF
TGTGCCAGTAGGGAACAGGGGATGAACACTGAAGCTTTCTTT
>TRBV19|TRBJ2-7|TRBD1|.
CASSIARTGSYEQYF
TGTGCCAGTAGTATAGCGAGGACAGGCTCCTACGAGCAGTACTTC
>TRBV20-1|TRBJ2-3|.|.
CSASWAGTQYF
TGCAGTGCTAGTTGGGCCGGTACGCAGTATTTT
>TRBV28|TRBJ2-3|.|once
CASTKAADTQYF
TGTGCCAGCACCAAGGCGGCAGATACGCAGTATTTT
>TRBV14|TRBJ2-7|TRBD2|few
CASSQTLAGTYEQYF
TGTGCCAGCAGCCAAACCCTAGCGGGGACCTACGAGCAGTACTTC
>TRBV30|TRBJ1-4|TRBD1|.
CASGQGPTNEKLFF
TGTGCCTCCGGACAGGGACCGACTAATGAAAAACTGTTTTTT
>TRBV6-5|TRBJ1-1|.|.
CASSYRGADTEAFF
TGTGCCAGCAGTTACCGGGGGGCGGACACTGAAGCTTTCTTT
>TRBV20-1|TRBJ2-5|TRBD2|.
CSAGGEETQYF
TGCAGTGCGGGGGGGGAAGAGACCCAGTACTTC
>TRBV27|TRBJ2-7|.|.
CASSLGRGIKQYF
TGTGCCAGCAGTTTAGGGCGAGGGATTAAGCAGTACTTC